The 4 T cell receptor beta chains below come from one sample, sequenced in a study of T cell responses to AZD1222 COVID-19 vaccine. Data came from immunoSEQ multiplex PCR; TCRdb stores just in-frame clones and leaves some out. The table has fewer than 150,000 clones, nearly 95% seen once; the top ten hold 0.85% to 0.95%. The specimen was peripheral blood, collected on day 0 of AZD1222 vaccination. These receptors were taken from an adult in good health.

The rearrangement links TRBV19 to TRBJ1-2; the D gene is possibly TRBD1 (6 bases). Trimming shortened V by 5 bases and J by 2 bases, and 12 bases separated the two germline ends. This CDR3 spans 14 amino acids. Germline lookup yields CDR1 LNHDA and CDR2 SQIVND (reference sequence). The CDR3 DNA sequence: TGTGCCAGTAGTGTTATCGGGACAAACTATGGCTACACCTTC. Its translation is CASSVIGTNYGYTF.

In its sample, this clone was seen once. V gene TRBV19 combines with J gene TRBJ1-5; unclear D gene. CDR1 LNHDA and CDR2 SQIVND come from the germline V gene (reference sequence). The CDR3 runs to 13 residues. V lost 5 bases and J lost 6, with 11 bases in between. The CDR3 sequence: CASSSLHGQPQHF. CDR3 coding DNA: TGTGCCAGTAGTTCTCTACATGGTCAGCCCCAGCATTTT.

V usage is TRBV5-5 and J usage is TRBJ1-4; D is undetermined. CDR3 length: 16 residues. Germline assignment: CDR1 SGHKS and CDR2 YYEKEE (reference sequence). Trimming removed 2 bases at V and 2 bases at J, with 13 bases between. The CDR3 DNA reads TGTGCCAGCAGCTTTGGAGGGCGGTTTACTAATGAAAAACTGTTTTTT. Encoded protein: CASSFGGRFTNEKLFF.

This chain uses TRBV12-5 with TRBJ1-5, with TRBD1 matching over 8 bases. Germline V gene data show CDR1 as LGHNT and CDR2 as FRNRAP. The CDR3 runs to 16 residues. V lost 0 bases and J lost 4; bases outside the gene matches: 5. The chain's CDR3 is CASGLVTTGGNQPQHF. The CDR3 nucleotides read TGTGCTAGTGGTTTGGTAACCACAGGGGGGAATCAGCCCCAGCATTTT.